These 4 T cell receptor beta chains were all obtained from the same sample, sequenced in a study of blood T cell repertoires in COVID-19. Measured with immunoSEQ multiplex PCR; TCRdb has only the in-frame clones, and not every one. The table shows approximately 450,000 clones, with 85% to 90% occurring only once. The sequencing input was PBMCs or T cells enriched from blood (not recorded which). The receptors stem from a young man who had recovered from COVID-19.

The rearrangement links TRBV3-1 (or the pseudogene TRBV3-2) to TRBJ2-3; D remains ambiguous. V lost 0 bases and J lost 2, with 9 bases in between. This CDR3 comprises 15 residues. Germline V lookup: CDR1 LGHDT, CDR2 YNNKEL (reference sequence). The CDR3 region is CASSQDPAYTDTQYF. Written as DNA, the CDR3 is TGTGCCAGCAGCCAAGATCCTGCCTACACAGATACGCAGTATTTT.

The chain links TRBV10-2 to TRBJ2-5, with D unresolved. In germline, CDR1 is WSHSY, CDR2 SAAADI. Deletions cut 5 bases from V and 4 bases from J, with 14 bases between. The CDR3 extends over 14 amino acids. The CDR3 is CASSTPSNGETQYF. CDR3 nucleotides: TGCGCCAGCAGTACTCCTAGTAATGGAGAGACCCAGTACTTC.

The CDR3 DNA reads TGTGCCACCAGCAGAGAATCGGGGAACGAGCAGTACTTC. It encodes CATSRESGNEQYF. The rearrangement uses TRBV15 and TRBJ2-7, with D maybe TRBD2 (5 bases). V lost 0 bases, J lost 5 bases, and 8 bases lay in between. Germline CDR1 is LNHNV and CDR2 is YYDKDF (reference sequence). The CDR3 is made up of 13 amino acids.

V and J are TRBV7-2 and TRBJ1-2, with 9 bases fitting TRBD1. The CDR3 covers 13 residues. Germline V gene sequence: CDR1 SGHTA, CDR2 FQGNSA. V dropped 4 bases and J dropped 7; count of bases not matched to a gene: 4. CDR3 protein: CASSSGTGIGYTF. The CDR3 DNA follows: TGTGCCAGCAGCTCCGGGACAGGGATTGGCTACACCTTC.